These 8 T cell receptor beta chains came from one sample sequenced in a study of metastatic and nonmetastatic thyroid tumors. TCRdb ran MiXCR on the PCR reads. The table records about 27,000 clones, about 15% of them present only once. Nobody among the patients had been given any treatment before thyroid surgery. Sequencing was performed on blood. These receptors originate from a male donor with papillary thyroid cancer or a benign thyroid nodule (not recorded which). Some clones in this sample may be carry-over from other donors' samples.

By proportion, this clone is medium-sized. The V gene is TRBV12-3 or TRBV12-4, the J gene TRBJ2-7; maybe TRBD1 (5 bases). V was shortened by 2 bases and J by 5 bases, with 16 bases between the two germline ends. This CDR3 has 15 amino acids. DNA of the CDR3: TGTGCCAGCAGTTTACCCCGGGCAGGGATACACGAGCAGTACTTC. This encodes CASSLPRAGIHEQYF.

This clone was seen repeatedly, ten times or more. The chain is built from TRBV7-9 and TRBJ2-3; no definite D call. The CDR3 spans 14 residues. Germline V CDR1 and CDR2: SEHNR, FQNEAQ (reference sequence). Trimming shortened V by 2 bases and J by 2 bases, and 8 bases separated the two germline ends. CDR3 sequence (DNA): TGTGCCAGCAGCTTACTCCAGGTCACAGATACGCAGTATTTT. Translation: CASSLLQVTDTQYF.

This clone has at least ten counts. The chain recombines TRBV7-9 with TRBJ1-2; D is unresolved. Deletions cut 7 bases from V and 8 bases from J, with 17 bases between. The CDR3 extends over 13 amino acids. Germline values: CDR1 SEHNR, CDR2 FQNEAQ (reference sequence). CDR3 in amino acids: CASTGPQARGYTF. CDR3 nucleotide sequence: TGTGCCAGCACTGGGCCCCAGGCGAGAGGCTACACCTTC.

This clone was counted ten times or more. The genes are TRBV7-2 and TRBJ2-3; D may correspond to TRBD1 or TRBD2 (7 bases each). There are 18 residues in the CDR3. V gave up 6 bases and J gave up 2 bases, with 24 bases separating them. Germline CDR1 and CDR2: SGHTA and FQGNSA. CDR3 in amino acids: CASSPAAGGATNTDTQYF. CDR3 coding DNA: TGTGCCAGCAGTCCGGCGGCAGGGGGGGCGACCAACACAGATACGCAGTATTTT.

This chain joins TRBV30 and TRBJ2-3; D not resolved. CDR3 length: 14 amino acids. Germline CDR1 is GTSNPN and CDR2 is SVGIG (reference sequence). V lost 4 bases to trimming and J lost 5 bases, with 16 bases between them. CDR3 amino acids: CAWTRPGGLDTQYF. DNA for the CDR3: TGTGCCTGGACCCGCCCGGGTGGCTTAGATACGCAGTATTTT.

With respect to this clone: Other DNA sequences within the sample encode an identical CDR3. The J gene is TRBJ2-3, the V gene TRBV7-3; D remains ambiguous. CDR1 is SGHTA and CDR2 is FQGTGA in the germline V gene. Trimming cost V 2 bases and J 6 bases, with 12 bases left between them. The CDR3 contains 14 residues. CDR3 sequence reads: CASSLFPSADTQYF. In DNA form, the CDR3 reads TGTGCCAGCAGCTTATTCCCCAGTGCGGATACGCAGTATTTT.

Note on this clone: A much larger clone lies a single base off, so this may be a read error. Other nucleotide sequences from this sample produce the same CDR3. The rearrangement links TRBV9 to TRBJ2-5; 10 bases are shared with TRBD2. CDR3 length: 14 amino acids. V trimming: 4 bases; J trimming: 7 bases; junction bases outside the gene matches: 7. Looked up from germline, CDR1 is SGDLS and CDR2 is YYNGEE. CDR3 loop: CASSLPGLASTQYF. CDR3 bases: TGTGCCAGCAGCCTTCCGGGACTAGCGTCGACCCAGTACTTC.

This clone was detected many times. This chain links TRBV5-6 with TRBJ2-1; D remains ambiguous. The germline V gene has CDR1 SGHDT and CDR2 YYEEEE. Trimming took off 4 bases at V and 12 bases at J, with 20 bases between the two ends. CDR3 size: 14 residues. The CDR3 loop reads CASSPPGPIRRQFF. CDR3 nucleotides: TGTGCCAGCAGCCCCCCAGGCCCGATCCGGAGGCAGTTCTTC.